This T cell receptor (beta chain) was recorded in a study of cytomegalovirus exposure and HLA in healthy donors (dated by TCRdb to 2017 to 2019). About the full investigation: An earlier analysis of approximately 550 of the donors reported about 250 Gb of sequence data and 100 million to 130 million unique TCR beta sequences from approximately 180 million T cells. In an earlier analysis of roughly 540 of the donors, high-throughput TCR beta sequencing was used to judge whether each TCR beta V gene segment behaved as functional or pseudogenic. An early release covering roughly 600 HLA-typed donors comprised about 300 gigabases of sequencing data and 85 million to 100 million unique TCR sequences. The number of donors typed differed by locus, with 629-630 for A, B, C, DRB1 and DQB1, around 500 for DQA1, 600 to 610 for DPA1, and about 450 for DPB1. Of the roughly 400 genotyped donors, around 81% fell in the genetic ancestry cluster associated with self-reported Caucasian donors. Every repertoire in the discovery cohort had been generated on one and the same sequencing platform. In addition to the first cohort of approximately 670 subjects, a separate validation cohort of 130 or so different subjects was used. The study was designed to test whether signatures of past pathogen exposure could be identified by cataloging public T cell receptors. On average, 235,054 unique TCR beta nucleotide sequences were sequenced per donor among a few hundred genotyped donors of the cohort, with roughly 18% of those sequences being non-productive. A later genetic analysis used genome-wide SNP genotypes for about three fifths of the 666 donors, treating that subset as a discovery cohort. Four or five DR-DQ haplotypes were handled as single units for association and clustering because linkage in the cohort was strong. To predict cytomegalovirus infection status, the study brought together high-throughput TCR immunosequencing, statistical association of individual TCRs with disease status, and machine learning. Rather than using new phenotypic data, the later analysis identified candidate immune exposures from TCR beta sequences and from how often those sequences occurred across donors. To study patterns of TCR occurrence, a later analysis re-analyzed previously published TCR beta repertoires from just over 650 donors and added high-resolution HLA genotyping. Donor age, sex, ethnicity and CMV serostatus were compiled together with the repertoire data. The T cell repertoires of 550 to 850 subjects were profiled by immunosequencing and related to cytomegalovirus serostatus. HLA typing included class I and class II loci at four-digit resolution.

Overall study results and their limits: V-gene and J-gene trimming of TCR beta chains was associated with a missense DCLRE1C variant in a later genetic analysis, and the association was replicated in an independent cohort. Correlated functional status among segregating V segments might reflect linkage disequilibrium, but an unknown experimental factor could not be ruled out. In a later analysis, TCR association rates were found to vary across HLA loci, with the most associated TCRs seen for DRB1 alleles and the fewest for HLA-C alleles. This cohort had only TCR beta chains sequenced, and the lack of alpha or paired-chain data limited which features could be detected. In a later analysis, most CMV-associated TCR beta chains were found to appear HLA-restricted, with HLA associations seemingly driven largely by CMV exposure. Because the 87-base-pair reads could not distinguish some IMGT-functional V segments, including TRBV6-2 and TRBV6-3, those segments were excluded. In vitro tests confirmed that a few of the cytomegalovirus-associated TCR beta chains recognize cytomegalovirus antigens. In the study, 150 to 200 TCR beta chains were listed as associated with cytomegalovirus. Roughly 15 rarely observed V segments, including chromosome 9 orphons, were excluded from the earlier analysis of approximately 600 of the donors because counts were too low. The presence/absence analyses assumed that sequencing depth was roughly uniform across donors, and that assumption may not be true. Strong co-occurrence of HLA alleles, especially DR and DQ, made assigning TCR associations to individual alleles difficult. While some public TCRs were present in many individuals, most TCR sequences turned up only very rarely across donors. A later genetic analysis reported fewer N-insertions in productive TCRs among donors in an Asian-associated ancestry cluster than the approximately 700-donor mean. A cluster of highly shared sequence variants was judged likely to represent a technical artifact of the sequencing pipeline. In an earlier analysis of some 550 of the donors, most TCR beta V segments were observed in productive rearrangements about 90% or about 30% of the time, broadly matching IMGT annotations. A further reported finding was that TCR beta sequences accurately predicted the HLA-A and HLA-B alleles for most subjects in the first cohort. Compared with equally common non-associated chains, HLA-associated TCR beta chains in a later analysis were more clonally expanded and had lower generation probabilities. The authors suggested that the approach could potentially be extended to other disease states and immunological phenotypes. The only immune exposure information available for the cohort was CMV serostatus. Cytomegalovirus status was reported to be diagnosed by the classifier with high specificity and sensitivity in both the original and validation cohorts. Because HLA typing was unavailable for some donors at each locus, only the typed subset was used in association tests. A later analysis reported that several top co-occurrence clusters appeared linked to parvovirus B19, influenza, CMV and Epstein-Barr virus. A later analysis associated roughly 17,000 TCR beta sequences with specific HLA alleles at a false discovery rate of 0.05.

The cohort consisted of more than 650 healthy bone marrow donors. At the time of sampling, every cohort member was nominally healthy, though immune exposures that went unrecorded were likely present. The donor was CMV seronegative and belonged to the group of roughly 330 seronegative cohort members. A peripheral blood sample was collected from each donor, and TCR beta sequencing was performed on peripheral blood mononuclear cells. Genomic DNA extraction from the blood cell samples was performed with the Qiagen DNeasy Blood Extraction Kit. This clone was found a few times. Its antigen is still unknown. Per-base qualities were not stored, and no clone one base away is much larger. From the germline V gene, CDR1 is SGHAT and CDR2 is FQNNGV. The CDR3 numbers 15 residues from cysteine through phenylalanine. Only CDR3 DNA remains: 45 bases, in frame from the first base. Clipping removes 5 bases from V and 3 bases from J, with 8 as the unmatched junction base count.

The library relied on the immunoSEQ multiplex PCR assay. For the multiplex PCR, a mixture combining 60 forward primers for TCR Vbeta segments and 13 reverse primers for TCR Jbeta segments was used. A multiplex PCR assay on genomic DNA amplified the CDR3 region of rearranged TCR beta genes. Amplified TCR beta libraries were sequenced as 87-base-pair reads on the Illumina HiSeq System. The paper's data handling went like this. A later analysis tallied some 79 million unique TCR beta chains across the 640 or so repertoires, and around 10 million of those chains were shared by two or more donors. A nearest-neighbor algorithm error-corrected the raw reads and collapsed the reads into unique sequences, merging closely related sequences to remove PCR and sequencing errors. Alignment of CDR3 sequences to IMGT reference sequences was used to assign V, D and J gene segments. Each retained sequence needed at least a six-nucleotide match to both a V gene segment and a J gene segment. Rearrangements were called productive when the CDR3 lacked stop codons and stayed in frame with V and J; all others were non-productive. CDR3 was defined by IMGT convention, running from the second conserved V-encoded cysteine to the conserved J-encoded phenylalanine. The earlier analysis of 500 to 750 of the donors excluded any sequence lacking an unambiguous match to a single V gene segment. In an earlier analysis of 587 of the donors, a V segment was called functional when productive rearrangements were above 56.7%, and segregating when the standard deviation between donors exceeded 5%. A statistical classification framework was built to diagnose cytomegalovirus status from the catalog of TCR beta chain sequences. In a later analysis, V and J genes were assigned by comparing TCR nucleotide sequences against IMGT/GENE-DB human TR gene sequences. Using the TCRdist pipeline, a later analysis assigned CDR3 sequences along with most-parsimonious VDJ recombination scenarios. In a later analysis, every TCR beta chain was defined by the combination of its CDR3 amino acid sequence and its V-gene family, and reads without a unique V-gene family were dropped. As a way to deal with suspected cross-contamination and a sequencing artifact, a later analysis dropped 450 to 600 nucleotide sequences that were highly shared and had low generation probability. In a later analysis, a clonal expansion index for each public chain was calculated from normalized within-repertoire ranks of inferred template counts. A later analysis computed generation probabilities with a VDJ recombination model fitted to out-of-frame rearrangements, and checked the results against IGoR. In a later analysis, TCR-TCR, TCR-HLA and TCR-CMV co-occurrence was scored with hypergeometric tests, and a repertoire-size bias correction was applied to TCR pairs. A later analysis estimated false discovery rates by permuting HLA or CMV assignments 20 times. In a later analysis, co-occurring TCRs were grouped with DBSCAN, and TCRdist sequence similarity was added when clustering was performed within HLA-allele-positive subsets. For co-occurrence clustering, repertoires with fewer than 30,000 or more than 120,000 public chains were excluded, along with four or five repertoires with anomalous nucleotide sharing. The immuneACCESS repertoire file appears here via TCRdb, limited to in-frame rearrangements. These files lack a portion of the clones; in checked studies, under half of the deficit traces to unresolved V genes, and the cause of the others is not known. The V and J calls and the clone size are those of that table, but D and trimming were determined from the DNA. Across this sample there are around 190,000 clones, with just over 75% seen only once. The leading ten clones occupy roughly 2% of the sample.

Recombination linked TRBV11-2 to TRBJ2-7, with TRBD1 identical over 9 junction bases. This clonotype was sampled from a man aged 25 to 45 in good health and CMV-seronegative. The sequencing input was PBMCs. The nucleotide sequence reads as follows: TGTGCCAGCAGCCTTCAGACAGGGGGAAGCTACGAGCAGTACTTC. Its translation is CASSLQTGGSYEQYF.